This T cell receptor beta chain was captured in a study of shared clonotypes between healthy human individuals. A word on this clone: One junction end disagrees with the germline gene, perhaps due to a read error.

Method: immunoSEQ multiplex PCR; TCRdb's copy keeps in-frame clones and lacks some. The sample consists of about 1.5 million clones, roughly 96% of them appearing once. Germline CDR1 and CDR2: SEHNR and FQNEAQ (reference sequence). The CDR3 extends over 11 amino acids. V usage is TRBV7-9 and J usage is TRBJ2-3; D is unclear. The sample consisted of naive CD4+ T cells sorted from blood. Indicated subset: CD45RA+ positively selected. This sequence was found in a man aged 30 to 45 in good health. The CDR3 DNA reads TGTGCCAGCAGCGTAGCCGATACGCAGTATTTT. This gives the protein CASSVADTQYF.